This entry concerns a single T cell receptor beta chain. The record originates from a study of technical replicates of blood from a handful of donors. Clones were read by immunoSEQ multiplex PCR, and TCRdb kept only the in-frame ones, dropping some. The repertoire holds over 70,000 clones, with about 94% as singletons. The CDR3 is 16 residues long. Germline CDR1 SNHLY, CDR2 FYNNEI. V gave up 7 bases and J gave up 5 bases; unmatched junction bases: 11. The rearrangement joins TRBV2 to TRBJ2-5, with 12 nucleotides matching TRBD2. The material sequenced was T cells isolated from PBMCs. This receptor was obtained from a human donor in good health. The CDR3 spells CASISGLAGLRETQYF. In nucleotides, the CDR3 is TGTGCCAGCATTTCGGGACTAGCGGGCCTTAGGGAGACCCAGTACTTC.